This T cell receptor beta chain originates from a study of T cells after yellow fever vaccination. Overall study results and limits: Most primary-vaccination clones reappeared after the booster (approximately 95% CD4, about 88% CD8).

TCRdb re-called the 5' RACE reads through MiXCR, storing one row per CDR3 protein. The data show nearly 550,000 distinct CDR3 sequences, with approximately 21% seen just once and roughly an eighth held by the top ten. With 1 base removed from V and 6 bases from J, the gap between germline ends came to 14 bases. The CDR3 runs to 15 residues. The table lists this clonotype with many counts. The antigen is not known. The source of this sequence is a young man who received the YFV17D yellow fever vaccine. The V and J genes are TRBV12-3 or TRBV12-4 and TRBJ2-3; D possibly uses TRBD1 or TRBD2 (5 bases each). This specimen was PBMCs, taken 15 days after the yellow fever booster vaccination. The DNA of the CDR3 is TGTGCCAGCAGTTTAGGTCGGGGCGGCGGTGATACGCAGTATTTT. Protein: CASSLGRGGGDTQYF.